This T cell receptor beta chain is drawn from a study of PD-L1 blockade in urothelial cancer. For the study at large: About 85% of the roughly 30 patients were males with bladder-origin urothelial cancer. Analyses used blood from 3 weeks (second dose) and 6 weeks after treatment start.

Produced via immunoSEQ multiplex PCR; TCRdb's table is partial and in-frame only. The repertoire holds roughly 42,000 clones, with more than 65% as singletons. Urothelial carcinoma, locally advanced or metastatic, affected the patients. The sample holds many counts of this clone. V dropped 6 bases and J dropped 6 bases, with 8 bases sitting between them. The germline V gene has CDR1 DFQATT and CDR2 SNEGSKA (reference sequence). This CDR3 contains 10 residues. The chain uses TRBV20-1 and TRBJ1-2; D ambiguous. The TCR was taken from a man in his sixties or seventies with urothelial cancer. This sample comprised PBMCs, obtained around atezolizumab (anti-PD-L1) treatment. CDR3 sequence reads: CSAGRDGYTF. DNA of the CDR3: TGCAGTGCCGGGAGAGATGGCTACACCTTC.